This TCR beta chain was recovered during a study of blood T cell repertoires in COVID-19. Study as a whole: T cells, B-cell-depleted T cells, or PBMCs supplied cDNA or gDNA.

CDR1 is SGHRS, CDR2 YFSETQ, per germline. The junction had 6 bases not matched to a gene; V was cut back by 4 bases and J by 3 bases. The length of the CDR3 is 15 residues. Source study methods: From reference gene primer amplification, estimates of nucleated cell counts were derived. Sequencing used immunoSEQ multiplex PCR; TCRdb keeps in-frame clones, though not all of them. V, J and clone size derive from that table, while D and trimming were established from the DNA sequence. This table has under 300,000 clones, roughly four fifths appearing once. Source material: peripheral blood. The clonotype originates from a woman between 18 and 29 years old with acute or convalescent COVID-19. The chain carries TRBV5-1 and TRBJ1-1; TRBD1 aligns across 10 bases. In nucleotides, the CDR3 is TGCGCCAGCAGCAAAGGAGACAGGGGGCACACTGAAGCTTTCTTT. This translates into CASSKGDRGHTEAFF.